This T cell receptor (beta chain) is drawn from a study of immune characterization of retroperitoneal liposarcoma. MiXCR, applied by TCRdb to the PCR reads, yields one record per CDR3 protein. This table holds 6,500 to 7,500 distinct CDR3 sequences, about 31% found once. CDR3 length equals 15 residues. The V end lost 5 bases, the J end lost 0 bases, and 11 bases lay between the germline ends. Germline V lookup: CDR1 MNHNS, CDR2 SASEGT. This clonotype showed up just a few times. This chain uses TRBV6-1 with TRBJ2-4; D is uncertain. Sequencing input: tumor tissue. The TCR was taken from a female donor with retroperitoneal liposarcoma. The CDR3 coding sequence is TGTGCCAGCAGTTACCCAGCAGTAGCCAAAAACATTCAGTACTTC. Translation: CASSYPAVAKNIQYF.